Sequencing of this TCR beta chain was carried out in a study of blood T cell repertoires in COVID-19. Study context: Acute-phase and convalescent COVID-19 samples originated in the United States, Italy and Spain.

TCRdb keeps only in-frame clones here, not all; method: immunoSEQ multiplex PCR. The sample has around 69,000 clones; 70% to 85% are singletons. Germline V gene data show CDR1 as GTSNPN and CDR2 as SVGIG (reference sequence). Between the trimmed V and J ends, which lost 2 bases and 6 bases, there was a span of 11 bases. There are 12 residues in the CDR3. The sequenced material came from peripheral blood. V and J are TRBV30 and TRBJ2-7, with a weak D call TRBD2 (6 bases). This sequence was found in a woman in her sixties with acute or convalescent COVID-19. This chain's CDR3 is CAWSLLAAEQYF. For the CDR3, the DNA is TGTGCCTGGAGTCTACTAGCAGCCGAGCAGTACTTC.